This TCR beta chain came from a study of cytomegalovirus exposure and HLA in healthy donors. Findings of the study overall: Several V segments, TRBV6-2 and TRBV6-3 among them, could not be told apart and were dropped. Several of the most significant clusters appeared linked to common viral pathogens, based on a later analysis. Most subjects' HLA-A and HLA-B alleles were reportedly predicted from TCR beta sequences. In a later analysis, TCR association rates varied by HLA locus: DRB1 most, HLA-C fewest.

V was trimmed by 7 bases and J by 3 bases, leaving 10 bases between them. Germline lookup yields CDR1 SQVTM and CDR2 ANQGSEA. CDR3 length equals 12 residues. As regards this clone: Its specificity is not known.

13 Jbeta primers and 60 Vbeta primers were used for the PCR. Measured with immunoSEQ multiplex PCR; TCRdb has only the in-frame clones, and not every one. The sample lists hundreds of thousands of clones; around 85% were seen once. Material: PBMCs. V usage is TRBV29-1 and J usage is TRBJ1-3; D is uncertain. This sequence was found in a girl aged 2 to 10 in good health and CMV-seronegative. In DNA form, the CDR3 reads TGCAGCGCGAGGTCGGGTGGAAACACCATATATTTT. Its translation: CSARSGGNTIYF.